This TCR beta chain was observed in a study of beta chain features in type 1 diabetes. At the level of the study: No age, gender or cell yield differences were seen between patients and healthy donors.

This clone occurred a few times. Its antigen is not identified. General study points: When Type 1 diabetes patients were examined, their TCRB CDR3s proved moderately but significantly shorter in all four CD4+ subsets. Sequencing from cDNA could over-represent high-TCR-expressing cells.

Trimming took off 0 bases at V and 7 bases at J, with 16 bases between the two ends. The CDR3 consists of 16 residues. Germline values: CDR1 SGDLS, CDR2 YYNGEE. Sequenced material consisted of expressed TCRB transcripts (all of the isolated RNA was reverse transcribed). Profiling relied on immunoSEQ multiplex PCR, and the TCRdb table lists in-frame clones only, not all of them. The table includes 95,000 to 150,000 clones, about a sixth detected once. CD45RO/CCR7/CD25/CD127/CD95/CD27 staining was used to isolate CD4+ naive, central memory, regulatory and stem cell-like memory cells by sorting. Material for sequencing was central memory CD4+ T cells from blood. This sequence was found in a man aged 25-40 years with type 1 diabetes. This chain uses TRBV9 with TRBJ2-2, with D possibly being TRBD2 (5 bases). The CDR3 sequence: CASSVGVGGLGGELFF. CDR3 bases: TGTGCCAGCAGCGTAGGAGTAGGAGGCCTGGGCGGGGAGCTGTTTTTT.